These 21 T cell receptor beta chains share one sample of origin, sequenced in a study of blood T cells in healthy people across ages. Sample-barcoded 5' priming and a J-beta primer mix drove a second PCR of roughly 6 to 12 cycles. TCRdb independently ran MiXCR on the 5' RACE reads; one entry per CDR3 protein. Among about 1.5 million distinct CDR3 sequences listed, 42% were seen once. Sequencing input: blood. These receptors originate from a woman aged 18-29 years in good health.

The V call is TRBV13, the J call TRBJ1-6; D remains ambiguous. Germline loops: CDR1 PRHDT, CDR2 FYEKMQ (reference sequence). Between the trimmed V and J ends, which lost 1 base and 12 bases, there was a span of 7 bases. The CDR3 is 12 amino acids. The CDR3, as DNA: TGTGCCAGCAGCTTAGCTGAGGGACCCCTCCACTTT. Its translation: CASSLAEGPLHF.

V gene TRBV2 combines with J gene TRBJ2-1; TRBD2 might be the D (6 bases). CDR1 is SNHLY, CDR2 FYNNEI, per germline. The CDR3 loop spans 17 amino acids. Trimming removed 0 bases from V and 4 bases from J, with 16 bases in between. The CDR3 nucleotides are TGTGCCAGCAGTGAAGCAGACATGGGGGGAGGATACAATGAGCAGTTCTTC. It encodes CASSEADMGGGYNEQFF.

This clonotype was counted between two and nine times. CDR3 amino acids: CASSPHTSGSAAYNEQFF. Here the CDR3 DNA reads TGTGCCAGCAGCCCACACACTAGCGGGAGTGCCGCCTACAATGAGCAGTTCTTC. The gene calls are TRBV7-6 and TRBJ2-1; 11 nucleotides agree with TRBD2. V dropped 5 bases and J dropped 2; count of bases not matched to a gene: 11. The CDR3 length is 18 residues. Per germline, CDR1 SGHVS and CDR2 FNYEAQ.

This clonotype has only a few counts. V is TRBV27 and J is TRBJ2-7, with 11 bases that match TRBD2. CDR3 length equals 16 residues. The ends lost 2 bases at V and 4 bases at J; junction bases unmatched: 7. Germline-derived CDR1 and CDR2 are MNHEY and SMNVEV (reference sequence). The CDR3, as DNA: TGTGCCAGCAGTTTAACGGGACTAGCGGTCCTATACGAGCAGTACTTC. Amino acid sequence: CASSLTGLAVLYEQYF.

The chain links TRBV12-3 or TRBV12-4 to TRBJ2-7; perhaps TRBD1 as D (5 bases). Trimming pared 1 base from V and 3 bases from J, leaving 10 bases between. The CDR3 spans 14 residues. The CDR3 nucleotides are TGTGCCAGCAGTTTAGTAGGCAGGGTCTACGAGCAGTACTTC. Its protein is CASSLVGRVYEQYF.

This sequence joins TRBV27 and TRBJ2-7; 7 bases line up with TRBD1. J gave up 5 bases and V 4 bases, and 11 bases lay outside the gene matches. Germline V lookup: CDR1 MNHEY, CDR2 SMNVEV (reference sequence). The CDR3 spans 15 residues. For the CDR3, the DNA is TGTGCCAGCAGTTATACAGGGGAGAAAGGCGACGAGCAGTACTTC. This sequence encodes CASSYTGEKGDEQYF.

The rearrangement links TRBV20-1 to TRBJ1-4; no clear D. This CDR3 has 13 residues. The germline V and J ends were trimmed by 6 bases and 8 bases, with 16 bases remaining between them. Germline V gives CDR1 DFQATT, CDR2 SNEGSKA (reference sequence). DNA for the CDR3: TGCAGTGCCGCCGGGCTTCTGGGGGAAAAACTGTTTTTT. This gives the protein CSAAGLLGEKLFF.

The V call is TRBV12-3 or TRBV12-4, the J call TRBJ1-1; 7 nucleotides line up with TRBD1. CDR3 length equals 14 residues. The junction had 8 bases not matched to a gene; V was cut back by 6 bases and J by 4 bases. In DNA, the CDR3 is TGTGCCAGCAGCTCTACAGGGGCGGCCACTGAAGCTTTCTTT. As protein: CASSSTGAATEAFF.

This clonotype occurred a few times. The chain carries TRBV30 and TRBJ2-7, with D perhaps TRBD1 (5 bases). Trimming stripped 4 bases from V and 1 base from J, with 8 bases between. Germline V gives CDR1 GTSNPN, CDR2 SVGIG (reference sequence). The CDR3 contains 12 residues. This CDR3 reads CAWTDNSYEQYF. CDR3 bases: TGTGCCTGGACGGACAATTCCTACGAGCAGTACTTC. Complete variable domain (other parts from reference TRBV30 and TRBJ2-7): SQTIHQWPATLVQPVGSPLSLECTVEGTSNPNLYWYRQAAGRGLQLLFYSVGIGQISSEVPQNLSASRPQDRQFILSSKKLLLSDSGFYLCAWTDNSYEQYFGPGTRLTVT.

V and J are TRBV4-1 and TRBJ2-1; 8 nucleotides align to TRBD2. Germline trimming cut 3 bases from V and 9 bases from J; bases unmatched to any gene: 4. There are 13 residues in the CDR3. In germline, CDR1 is MGHRA, CDR2 YSYEKL. CDR3 in amino acids: CASSQTSGGEQFF. CDR3 sequence (DNA): TGCGCCAGCAGCCAGACCAGCGGGGGTGAGCAGTTCTTC.

In regard to this clonotype: Given a much more abundant clone one base away, this may be a read error. The chain has TRBV10-2 and TRBJ2-1, with 9 bases matching TRBD2. CDR1 and CDR2 from the germline V gene are WSHSY and SAAADI. The CDR3 has 14 residues. This chain's CDR3 is CASSVSGSYKEQFF. CDR3 in DNA: TGCGCCAGCAGTGTTAGCGGGAGTTACAAGGAGCAGTTCTTC.

The chain links TRBV7-9 to TRBJ1-4; D is unclear. V was clipped by 4 bases and J by 0 bases, with 18 bases between them. The CDR3 length is 18 residues. Germline V gene lookup returns CDR1 SEHNR and CDR2 FQNEAQ (reference sequence). The CDR3 protein is CASSWPSITDPTNEKLFF. The CDR3 coding sequence is TGTGCCAGCAGCTGGCCGTCAATCACAGATCCAACTAATGAAAAACTGTTTTTT.

This clonotype came up many times. The chain employs TRBV20-1 and TRBJ2-1, with 10 nucleotides matching TRBD2. CDR1 is DFQATT, CDR2 SNEGSKA, per germline (reference sequence). The ends lost 5 bases at V and 10 bases at J; junction bases unmatched: 8. This CDR3 has 13 amino acids. The CDR3 protein is CSALLAGVGEQFF. The CDR3, as DNA: TGCAGTGCTCTTCTAGCGGGAGTGGGGGAGCAGTTCTTC.

J is TRBJ2-1 and V is TRBV29-1; D may be TRBD1 or TRBD2 (5 bases each). The V end lost 7 bases, the J end lost 10 bases, and 23 bases lay between the germline ends. CDR1 SQVTM and CDR2 ANQGSEA come from the germline V gene. This CDR3 has 14 residues. The CDR3 region is CSGWDPQSSYEQFF. Here the CDR3 DNA reads TGCAGCGGCTGGGACCCCCAAAGCTCCTACGAGCAGTTCTTC.

This clonotype was recorded at least ten times. This chain joins TRBV25-1 and TRBJ2-1, with TRBD1 identical over 9 bases. V trimming: 7 bases; J trimming: 6 bases; junction bases outside the gene matches: 7. The CDR3 extends over 14 amino acids. CDR1 and CDR2 from the germline V gene are MGHDK and SYGVNS. The CDR3 protein is CASNPTGQGNEQFF. CDR3 DNA sequence: TGTGCCAGCAACCCGACGGGACAGGGCAATGAGCAGTTCTTC. Full variable domain (missing parts from reference TRBV25-1 and TRBJ2-1): EADIYQTPRYLVIGTGKKITLECSQTMGHDKMYWYQQDPGMELHLIHYSYGVNSTEKGDLSSESTVSRIRTEHFPLTLESARPSHTSQYLCASNPTGQGNEQFFGPGTRLTVL.

The chain links TRBV9 to TRBJ2-4, with D possibly TRBD2 on 5 matching bases. The CDR3 consists of 15 residues. V was clipped by 0 bases and J by 6 bases, with 13 bases between them. The germline gives CDR1 SGDLS, CDR2 YYNGEE. Written as DNA, the CDR3 is TGTGCCAGCAGCGTAGAGATCAGCGGAGGAAACATTCAGTACTTC. Residues: CASSVEISGGNIQYF.

The chain joins TRBV20-1 to TRBJ1-2, with a weak D call TRBD1 (6 bases). Deletions cut 7 bases from V and 5 bases from J, with 11 bases between. This CDR3 has 11 amino acids. Germline V gene lookup returns CDR1 DFQATT and CDR2 SNEGSKA (reference sequence). CDR3 in DNA: TGCAGTGGGGACAACTCGTATGGCTACACCTTC. Its translation: CSGDNSYGYTF.

The chain has TRBV19 and TRBJ1-2; D not resolved. Deletions cut 3 bases from V and 6 bases from J, with 11 bases between. Germline V gene data show CDR1 as LNHDA and CDR2 as SQIVND (reference sequence). The CDR3 has 13 residues. In DNA, the CDR3 is TGTGCCAGTAGTATTGTTTCAGTAGATGGCTACACCTTC. Translating it yields CASSIVSVDGYTF.

V and J are TRBV30 and TRBJ2-1, with D possibly TRBD1 on 6 matching bases. The CDR3 length is 13 residues. Germline V CDR1 and CDR2: GTSNPN, SVGIG (reference sequence). Trimming shortened V by 1 base and J by 9 bases, and 13 bases separated the two germline ends. The CDR3: CAWSGHRAGEQFF. Written as DNA, the CDR3 is TGTGCCTGGAGTGGTCACAGGGCAGGTGAGCAGTTCTTC. The full variable domain, in which reference TRBV30 and TRBJ2-1 provide the parts outside the CDR3, is SQTIHQWPATLVQPVGSPLSLECTVEGTSNPNLYWYRQAAGRGLQLLFYSVGIGQISSEVPQNLSASRPQDRQFILSSKKLLLSDSGFYLCAWSGHRAGEQFFGPGTRLTVL.

CDR3 sequence reads: CASSAGGPYGEQYF. DNA for the CDR3: TGTGCCAGCTCAGCGGGGGGGCCGTACGGTGAGCAGTACTTC. The chain is built from TRBV12-3 or TRBV12-4 and TRBJ2-7, with 10 bases fitting TRBD2. The ends lost 8 bases at V and 7 bases at J; junction bases unmatched: 11. CDR3 length equals 14 residues.

There are a few counts of this clonotype. V and J are TRBV9 and TRBJ1-6; 9 bases line up with TRBD1. CDR3 length equals 13 residues. With V trimmed by 4 bases and J by 12 bases, 5 bases remained unmatched. Germline loops: CDR1 SGDLS, CDR2 YYNGEE. Here the CDR3 reads CASSTRTGEPLHF. In DNA form, the CDR3 reads TGTGCCAGCAGCACAAGGACAGGGGAACCCCTCCACTTT. Full variable domain (missing parts from reference TRBV9 and TRBJ1-6): DSGVTQTPKHLITATGQRVTLRCSPRSGDLSVYWYQQSLDQGLQFLIQYYNGEERAKGNILERFSAQQFPDLHSELNLSSLELGDSALYFCASSTRTGEPLHFGNGTRLTVT.